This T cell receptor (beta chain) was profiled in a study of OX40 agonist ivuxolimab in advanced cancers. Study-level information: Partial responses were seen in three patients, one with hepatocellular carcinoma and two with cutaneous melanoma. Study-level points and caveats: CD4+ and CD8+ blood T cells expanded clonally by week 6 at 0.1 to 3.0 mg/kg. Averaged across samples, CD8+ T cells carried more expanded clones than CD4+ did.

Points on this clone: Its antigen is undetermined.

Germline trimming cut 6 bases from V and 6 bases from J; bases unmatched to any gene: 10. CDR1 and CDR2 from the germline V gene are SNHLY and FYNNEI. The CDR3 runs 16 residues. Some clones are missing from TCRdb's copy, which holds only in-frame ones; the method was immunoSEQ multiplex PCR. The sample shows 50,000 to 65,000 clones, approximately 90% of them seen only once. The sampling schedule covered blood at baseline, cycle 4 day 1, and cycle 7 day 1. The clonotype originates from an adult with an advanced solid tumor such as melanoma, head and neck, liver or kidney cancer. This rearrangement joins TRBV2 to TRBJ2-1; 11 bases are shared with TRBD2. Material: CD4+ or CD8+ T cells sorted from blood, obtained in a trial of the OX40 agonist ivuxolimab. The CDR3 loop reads CASSEPIGTSGNEQFF. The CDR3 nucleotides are TGTGCCAGCAGCGAACCCATTGGGACTAGCGGCAATGAGCAGTTCTTC.